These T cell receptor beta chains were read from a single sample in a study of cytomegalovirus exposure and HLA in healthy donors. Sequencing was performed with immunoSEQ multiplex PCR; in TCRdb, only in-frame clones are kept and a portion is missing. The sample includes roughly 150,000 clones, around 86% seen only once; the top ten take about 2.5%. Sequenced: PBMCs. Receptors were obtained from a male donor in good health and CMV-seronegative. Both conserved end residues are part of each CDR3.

cdr3_aa: CAIQGSPRGQETQYF
j_call: TRBJ2-5
v_call: TRBV2

cdr3_aa: CASSYTGFFGYTF
j_call: TRBJ1-2
v_call: TRBV6-6

cdr3_aa: CASSPGQGAFDEQFF
j_call: TRBJ2-1
v_call: TRBV5-1

cdr3_aa: CASRSPAAGPQHF
j_call: TRBJ1-5
v_call: TRBV27

cdr3_aa: CASSFVDSKNTEAFF
j_call: TRBJ1-1
v_call: TRBV5-6

cdr3_aa: CASSLGGNHNEQFF
j_call: TRBJ2-1
v_call: TRBV19

cdr3_aa: CASGQGGTGELFF
j_call: TRBJ2-2
v_call: TRBV30

cdr3_aa: CASSLLPGQGNEKLFF
j_call: TRBJ1-4
v_call: TRBV5-6

cdr3_aa: CASSRNRAGEQFF
j_call: TRBJ2-1
v_call: TRBV4-1

cdr3_aa: CASSKGGSLGTANYGYTF
j_call: TRBJ1-2
v_call: TRBV27

cdr3_aa: CSVASERLYGYTF
j_call: TRBJ1-2
v_call: TRBV29-1

cdr3_aa: CASRPTGDTQPQHF
j_call: TRBJ1-5
v_call: TRBV6-5

cdr3_aa: CASAGTSRITDTQYF
j_call: TRBJ2-3
v_call: TRBV6-1

cdr3_aa: CASSRGANYGYTF
j_call: TRBJ1-2
v_call: TRBV6-1

cdr3_aa: CASSPQGNYGYTF
j_call: TRBJ1-2
v_call: TRBV13

cdr3_aa: CASISRAGTEAFF
j_call: TRBJ1-1
v_call: TRBV9

cdr3_aa: CASSRTDLNTEAFF
j_call: TRBJ1-1
v_call: TRBV6-1

cdr3_aa: CASSPGDFQETQYF
j_call: TRBJ2-5
v_call: TRBV7-9

cdr3_aa: CASSSGLAGETQYF
j_call: TRBJ2-5
v_call: TRBV11-2

cdr3_aa: CASSLGTGVNEKLFF
j_call: TRBJ1-4
v_call: TRBV7-7

cdr3_aa: CAISGQGSPGELFF
j_call: TRBJ2-2
v_call: TRBV10-3

cdr3_aa: CASSFTGDSYEQYF
j_call: TRBJ2-7
v_call: TRBV5-1

cdr3_aa: CASTPGDRGKYF
j_call: TRBJ2-5
v_call: TRBV2

cdr3_aa: CASSLRDRGYEQYF
j_call: TRBJ2-7
v_call: TRBV4-1

cdr3_aa: CASSLRSGSGGTDTQYF
j_call: TRBJ2-3
v_call: TRBV4-1

cdr3_aa: CASSIGTHPDTQYF
j_call: TRBJ2-3
v_call: TRBV19